This T cell receptor (beta chain) was captured in a study of blood T cell repertoires in COVID-19. The wider study: In each case, the material was cDNA or gDNA derived from T cells, B-cell-depleted T cells, or PBMCs.

Methods used by the authors: Estimated nucleated cell counts came from reference gene primer amplification. TCRdb's copy holds only in-frame clones and misses some; the assay was immunoSEQ multiplex PCR. V and J calls and clone size are as listed in that table; D and trimming were resolved from the DNA. The table lists fewer than 350,000 clones, roughly nine tenths of them singletons. Seattle's cohort entered during active infection and was followed longitudinally. V was cut by 1 base and J by 3 bases, with 10 bases left in between. The CDR3 runs 14 residues. Germline values: CDR1 MGHRA, CDR2 YSYEKL. The rearrangement joins TRBV4-1 to TRBJ2-7; no clear D gene. The sample was peripheral blood. The source of this sequence is a woman in her twenties or thirties with COVID-19, enrolled during active disease. The CDR3: CASSQGADHYEQYF. The CDR3 DNA reads TGCGCCAGCAGCCAAGGGGCCGACCACTACGAGCAGTACTTC.